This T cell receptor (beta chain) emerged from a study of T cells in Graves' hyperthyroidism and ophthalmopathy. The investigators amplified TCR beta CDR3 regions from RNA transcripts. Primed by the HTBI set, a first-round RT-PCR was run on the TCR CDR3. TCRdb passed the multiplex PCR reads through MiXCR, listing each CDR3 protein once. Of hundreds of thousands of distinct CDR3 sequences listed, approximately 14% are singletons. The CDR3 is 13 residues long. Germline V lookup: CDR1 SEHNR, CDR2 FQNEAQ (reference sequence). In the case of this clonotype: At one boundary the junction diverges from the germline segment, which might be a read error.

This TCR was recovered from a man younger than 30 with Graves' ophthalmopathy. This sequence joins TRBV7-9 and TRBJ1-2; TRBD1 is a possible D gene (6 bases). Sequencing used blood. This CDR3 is CANSLGHPGGYTF. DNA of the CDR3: TGTGCCAACAGCTTGGGACACCCGGGAGGCTACACCTTC.